The source of this T cell receptor beta chain is a study of somatic mutations in cytotoxic T cells in rheumatoid arthritis. Overall study results and limits: Levels of CD8+ T-cell clonality in rheumatoid arthritis patients were statistically indistinguishable from those seen in age-matched healthy controls, with no significant difference. The largest CD8+ clone made up over 20% of CD8+ cells in 8 of 65 patients.

Original analysis: Seldom did patient CD8+ clones exceeding 1% match published virus-specific TCRB sequences. Method: immunoSEQ multiplex PCR; TCRdb's copy keeps in-frame clones and lacks some. V, J and clone size are those of that table, while D and trimming were read from the DNA. Among some 30,000 clones listed, around 83% were seen once. This CDR3 is 18 amino acids long. Germline V lookup: CDR1 SGHVS, CDR2 FNYEAQ. Germline trimming cut 5 bases from V and 0 bases from J; bases unmatched to any gene: 12. This clone was detected only a few times. Its antigen remains unknown. Sequenced material: CD8+ T cells sorted from blood. The sequence was collected from an adult with rheumatoid arthritis. The V call is TRBV7-6, the J call TRBJ2-2; 7 nucleotides match TRBD2. The CDR3 region is CASSPFGAGLANTGELFF. CDR3 DNA sequence: TGTGCCAGCAGCCCTTTTGGAGCGGGGCTCGCGAACACCGGGGAGCTGTTTTTT.